The rows below give T cell receptor beta chains drawn from one sample of a study of neoadjuvant anti-PD-1 for oral cavity cancer. TCRdb's copy holds only in-frame clones and misses some; the assay was immunoSEQ multiplex PCR. The sample includes more than 8,000 clones, approximately 59% seen only once; the top ten take 4% to 5%. The sequencing used PBMCs, collected after nivolumab (anti-PD-1) treatment. These receptors were collected from a person between 40 and 85 years old with oral cavity squamous cell carcinoma. Each CDR3 is given with its conserved first and last residue. D genes are given only for firm matches. Clone size is given for some rows only: seen once, a few or many times, or a class if the clone is expanded.

>TRBV6-5|-|-|TRBJ2-3
TGTGCCAGCAGTTACGGGCTAGCTACAGATACGCAGTATTTT
CASSYGLATDTQYF
>TRBV19|TRBD2|few|TRBJ2-2
TGTGCCAGTAGTTTCGGGAGCGGGACGGGCACCGGGGAGCTGTTTTTT
CASSFGSGTGTGELFF
>TRBV6-5|TRBD1|-|TRBJ1-2
TGTGCCAGCAGGCGTACAGGGGATGGCTACACCTTC
CASRRTGDGYTF
>TRBV2|-|medium-sized|TRBJ1-1
TGTGCCAGCAGCCCAACCTCTTTGAACACTGAAGCTTTCTTT
CASSPTSLNTEAFF
>TRBV28|TRBD1|-|TRBJ1-5
TGTGCCAGCAGCAAGACAGGGGGTGGGAGCAATCAGCCCCAGCATTTT
CASSKTGGGSNQPQHF
>TRBV10-2|-|few|TRBJ1-4
TGCGCCAGCAGGGACCTGGCGGATGGAAAACTGTTTTTT
CASRDLADGKLFF
>TRBV7-8|-|-|TRBJ2-7
TGTGCCAGCAGCTTAGCGAGGGAAAGCTACGAGCAGTACTTC
CASSLARESYEQYF
>TRBV30|TRBD1|-|TRBJ2-3
TGTGCCTGGAGTGGAGGGCCGGGACAGGGGGCCGATACGCAGTATTTT
CAWSGGPGQGADTQYF
>TRBV27|-|-|TRBJ1-4
TGTGCCAGCAGTTTATGGGCCGGGGCTAGTAATGAAAAACTGTTTTTT
CASSLWAGASNEKLFF
>TRBV30|-|medium-sized|TRBJ2-6
TGTGCCTGGAGGGAGGACGGCTCTGGGGCCAACGTCCTGACTTTC
CAWREDGSGANVLTF
>TRBV15|TRBD1|-|TRBJ1-1
TGTGCCACCAGCAGGGACGGGACAGGGGGCACTGAAGCTTTCTTT
CATSRDGTGGTEAFF
>TRBV5-1|-|-|TRBJ1-1
TGCGCCAGCACCCTTGGCCGGGGCGCCACTGAAGCTTTCTTT
CASTLGRGATEAFF
>TRBV6-5|-|-|TRBJ2-2
TGTGCCAGCAAAGGCGGCGGGGTCGACACCGGGGAGCTGTTTTTT
CASKGGGVDTGELFF
>TRBV9|TRBD2|-|TRBJ2-1
TGTGCCAGCAGCGAACGACTAGCGTACAATGAGCAGTTCTTC
CASSERLAYNEQFF
>TRBV30|-|-|TRBJ2-5
TGTGCCTGGAGTTCCGGAGGGGAGACCCAGTACTTC
CAWSSGGETQYF
>TRBV23-1|TRBD2|few|TRBJ2-5
TGCGCCAGCAGTCAATCTGTTCGGGGGATGAAGCGGGAGGGCCCACTTCAAGAGACCCAGTACTTC
CASSQSVRGMKREGPLQETQYF
>TRBV7-9|-|-|TRBJ2-7
TGTGCCAGCAGCTTAGCGGGGGGCTCCCTCGAGCAGTACTTC
CASSLAGGSLEQYF
>TRBV9|-|-|TRBJ1-2
TGTGCCAGCACCAAAAGGGGAGCTAACTATGGCTACACCTTC
CASTKRGANYGYTF
>TRBV5-4|-|-|TRBJ2-2
TGTGCCAGCAGCTTGGGGGGGAGTCTGACCGGGGAGCTGTTTTTT
CASSLGGSLTGELFF
>TRBV28|-|-|TRBJ1-2
TGTGCCAGCAGGCTTGCTTCGAGTGGCTACACCTTC
CASRLASSGYTF
>TRBV27|-|-|TRBJ2-3
TGTGCCACCCAAAACCCTCCTCAATCTTTT
CATQNPPQSF
>TRBV6-1|-|few|TRBJ1-3
TGTGCCAGCAGAAAGCCGACTCACTCTGGAAACACCATATATTTT
CASRKPTHSGNTIYF
>TRBV6-5|TRBD1|-|TRBJ2-2
TGTGCCAGCAGAAGGGACAGGCTAGAGACCGGGGAGCTGTTTTTT
CASRRDRLETGELFF
>TRBV10-2|-|-|TRBJ1-1
TGCGCCAGCTCCAGGGGTCTTAACACTGAAGCTTTCTTT
CASSRGLNTEAFF
>TRBV19|-|few|TRBJ1-6
TGTGCCAGTAGTATATCTAGACGGGACACTGATTCACCCCTCCACTTT
CASSISRRDTDSPLHF
>TRBV2|-|-|TRBJ1-1
TGTGCCAGCAGGACGGGGCTGAACACTGAAGCTTTCTTT
CASRTGLNTEAFF
>TRBV14|-|-|TRBJ2-3
TGTGCCAGCAGCCAAGACATCATCAGTGTAGATACGCAGTATTTT
CASSQDIISVDTQYF
>TRBV6-4|-|-|TRBJ1-6
TGTGCCAGCACTCTGGACTCGAGCTCTTATAATTCACCCCTCCACTTT
CASTLDSSSYNSPLHF
>TRBV5-1|-|-|TRBJ1-1
TGCGCCAGCAGTTTGGAGGGACGGCTTGAAGCTTTCTTT
CASSLEGRLEAFF
>TRBV9|-|few|TRBJ1-6
TGTGCCAGCAGGTCAGAGAGCTCCTATAATTCACCCCTCCACTTT
CASRSESSYNSPLHF
>TRBV28|TRBD1|-|TRBJ2-7
TGTGCCAGCAGTTTAGGAGAGACAGGGATAGGCGCCTACGAGCAGTACTTC
CASSLGETGIGAYEQYF
>TRBV15|TRBD1|few|TRBJ1-6
TGTGCCACCAGCAGAGGGGACAGAGGTTCACCCCTCCACTTT
CATSRGDRGSPLHF
>TRBV9|TRBD2|-|TRBJ2-2
TGTGCCAGCAGCGGGAGGGGGACTAGCGGGAGTGGCGGGGAGCTGTTTTTT
CASSGRGTSGSGGELFF
>TRBV5-1|TRBD1|-|TRBJ2-1
TGCGCCAGCAGCTTGGCCGGGACAGGAGGCTACAATGAGCAGTTCTTC
CASSLAGTGGYNEQFF
>TRBV28|-|few|TRBJ1-2
TGTGCCAGCAGCCTAGAGGGCAGGGGCGCGCGGGCCAACTATGGCTACACCTTC
CASSLEGRGARANYGYTF
>TRBV6-4|TRBD1|-|TRBJ2-3
TGTGCCAGCAGCTTGCAACGGACAGGGCAAGATACGCAGTATTTT
CASSLQRTGQDTQYF
>TRBV7-8|-|-|TRBJ2-1
TGTGCCAGCAGCCCCCCTCTGGGGAGGAAGTCCTACAATGAGCAGTTCTTC
CASSPPLGRKSYNEQFF
>TRBV7-9|-|-|TRBJ1-3
TGTGCCAGCAGCTTAGCGAGGTCGACTGGAAACACCATATATTTT
CASSLARSTGNTIYF
>TRBV27|-|-|TRBJ1-2
TGTGCCAGCAGTTCCTCCAGAGCAGGGGTCTTCTATGGCTACACCTTC
CASSSSRAGVFYGYTF
>TRBV30|TRBD2|-|TRBJ2-7
TGTGCCTGGAGCCAGACTAGCGGGAGTATATACGAGCAGTACTTC
CAWSQTSGSIYEQYF
>TRBV5-1|-|-|TRBJ2-3
TGCGCCAGCAGCTTTGCAGGAGGCAGGGCAGATACGCAGTATTTT
CASSFAGGRADTQYF
>TRBV4-2|-|-|TRBJ2-1
TGTGCCAGCAGCCAAGACGAGACGGGAACCCCCTACAATGAGCAGTTCTTC
CASSQDETGTPYNEQFF
>TRBV6-6|-|-|TRBJ1-5
TGTGCCAGCAGCCCTGTCCTTCGCGATCAGCCCCAGCATTTT
CASSPVLRDQPQHF
>TRBV7-2|TRBD1|-|TRBJ1-5
TGTGCCAGCAGCTCTACCGGACAGGGCAATCAGCCCCAGCATTTT
CASSSTGQGNQPQHF
>TRBV7-8|-|-|TRBJ1-3
TGTGCCAGCAGCTTAGGACTCCCGTCGGCCTCTGGAAACACCATATATTTT
CASSLGLPSASGNTIYF